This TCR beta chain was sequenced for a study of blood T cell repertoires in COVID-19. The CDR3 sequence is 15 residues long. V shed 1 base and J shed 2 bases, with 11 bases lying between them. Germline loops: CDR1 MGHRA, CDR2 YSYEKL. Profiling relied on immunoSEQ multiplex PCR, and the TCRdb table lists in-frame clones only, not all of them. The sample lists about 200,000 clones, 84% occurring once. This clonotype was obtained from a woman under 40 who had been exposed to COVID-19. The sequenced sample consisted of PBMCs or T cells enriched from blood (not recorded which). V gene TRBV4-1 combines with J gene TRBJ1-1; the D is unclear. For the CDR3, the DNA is TGCGCCAGCAGCCAAGCCATCGCAGGTAACACTGAAGCTTTCTTT. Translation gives CASSQAIAGNTEAFF.